Listed below are T cell receptor beta chains from one sample, sequenced in a study of blood T cell repertoires in COVID-19. Sequencing used immunoSEQ multiplex PCR; TCRdb keeps in-frame clones, though not all of them. In the table there are around 67,000 clones, about 87% of which are singletons. Sequencing was performed on peripheral blood. The receptors here all came from a man aged 50 to 59 with active COVID-19. Each CDR3 is given without its conserved first and last residue.

TRBV10-3	TRBJ2-7	AIKERETRYEQY
TRBV7-9	TRBJ2-3	ASSFQGVDTQY
TRBV10-3	TRBJ2-1	AISAVAGENNEQF
TRBV6-6	TRBJ1-1	ASSYSDRGAF
TRBV27	TRBJ2-2	ASQGFPNTGELF
TRBV18	TRBJ1-2	ASSNEQTYGYT
TRBV19	TRBJ2-3	ASSINFEGSQY
TRBV20-1	TRBJ2-3	SASFSGRTDTQY
TRBV7-8	TRBJ2-5	ASSLARTSGKAQY
TRBV30	TRBJ2-5	AWRDRAVETQY
TRBV4-1	TRBJ2-3	ASSRVAGQADTQY
TRBV6-4	TRBJ1-4	ASRTRPGRGGTNEKLF
TRBV5-5	TRBJ1-5	ASSLRSAGGQPQH
TRBV19	TRBJ2-4	ASRYGDRGAKNIQY
TRBV24-1	TRBJ2-1	ATSDHRSSSYNEQF
TRBV4-3	TRBJ2-7	ASSHGLAVSYEQY
TRBV28	TRBJ1-5	ASTPGGSGQPQH
TRBV7-7	TRBJ2-5	ASSLGLGSGETQY
TRBV4-3	TRBJ2-5	ASSHQIIGEGGKETQY
TRBV2	TRBJ2-1	ASSPDRGNEQF
TRBV5-6	TRBJ1-3	ASSRGGDSSGNTIY
TRBV19	TRBJ2-1	ASLKGNEQF